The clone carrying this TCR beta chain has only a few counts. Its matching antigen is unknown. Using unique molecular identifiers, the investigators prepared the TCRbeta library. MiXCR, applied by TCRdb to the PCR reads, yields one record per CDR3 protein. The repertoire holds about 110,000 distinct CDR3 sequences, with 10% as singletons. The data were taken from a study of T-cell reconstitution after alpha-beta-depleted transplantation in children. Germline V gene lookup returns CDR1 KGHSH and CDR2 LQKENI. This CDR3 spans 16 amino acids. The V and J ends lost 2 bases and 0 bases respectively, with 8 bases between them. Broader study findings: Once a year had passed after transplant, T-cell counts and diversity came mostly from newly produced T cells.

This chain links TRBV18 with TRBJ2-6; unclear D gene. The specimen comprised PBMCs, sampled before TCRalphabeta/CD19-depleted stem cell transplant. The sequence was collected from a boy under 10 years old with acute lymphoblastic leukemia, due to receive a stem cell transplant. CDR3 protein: CASSPSSISGANVLTF. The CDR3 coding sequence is TGTGCCAGCTCACCATCGTCAATCTCTGGGGCCAACGTCCTGACTTTC.